The text below deals with one T cell receptor (beta chain). Antigen specificity is unknown. This specimen comes from a study of vaccination and CD4 T cells after COVID-19. Overall study context: Post-vaccine specimens were obtained a median around 72 days after dose two (range 14 to 241). Overlapping peptides covering the spike proteins of SARS-CoV-2, HCoV-NL63, HCoV-OC43 and HCoV-229E were added to stimulate cells.

Treatment meaning: roughly 10-day PBMC culture with coronavirus spike peptide pools or control peptides (ViraFEST assay). Study results and caveats: In convalescent patients, a median around 86% of reactive clones appeared only post-vaccination.

CDR3 length: 15 amino acids. Looked up from germline, CDR1 is DFQATT and CDR2 is SNEGSKA (reference sequence). Trimming pared 5 bases from V and 1 base from J, leaving 17 bases between. Sequenced with the Oncomine TCR Beta short-read assay was DNA taken from cultured CD4+ T cells. Genomic DNA was isolated from CD4+ T cells that had been cultured. A single record per CDR3 protein comes from TCRdb applying MiXCR to the PCR reads. The sample contains some 26,000 distinct CDR3 sequences, roughly two thirds of which appear only once. The genes are TRBV20-1 and TRBJ1-1; D possibly corresponds to TRBD1 (5 bases). Sequencing used CD4+ T cells from blood, cultured in vitro, obtained after SARS-CoV-2 vaccination. The clonotype was recovered from a human donor who received a COVID-19 vaccine. The DNA for the CDR3 is TGCAGTGCTCTTCCTCGCGGGGGATCGAACACTGAAGCTTTCTTT. As protein: CSALPRGGSNTEAFF.